The entry that follows covers one T cell receptor beta chain sequence. Its specificity is not known. Trimming took 3 bases from V and 4 from J, leaving 15 bases between them. CDR1 GTSNPN and CDR2 SVGIG come from the germline V gene (reference sequence). The CDR3 sequence is 14 residues long. The PCR was carried out with 60 Vbeta primers and 13 Jbeta primers. Original analysis: It was a later analysis that counted approximately 81 million unique TCR beta chains, of which roughly 10 million were shared. The data were produced by immunoSEQ multiplex PCR, yet TCRdb's version contains in-frame clones alone and is incomplete. V and J calls and clone size are those listed in that table; D and trimming were worked out from the DNA. The table lists around 76,000 clones. The data originate from a study of cytomegalovirus exposure and HLA in healthy donors. Study-wide findings and caveats: There were fewer than 200 TCR beta chains listed as cytomegalovirus-associated.

The chain carries TRBV30 and TRBJ1-2; D gene ambiguous. Sequencing input: PBMCs. The sequence was obtained from a boy aged 5 to 17 in good health and CMV-seronegative. The DNA for the CDR3 is TGTGCCTGGAGAAGGTCTGGAGCCCTCTATGGCTACACCTTC. It encodes CAWRRSGALYGYTF.